The sequence of this TCR beta chain was determined in a study of blood T cell repertoires in COVID-19. Overall study context: COVID-19 samples collected from the United States, Italy and Spain covered acute and convalescent phases. T cells, B-cell-depleted T cells, or PBMCs supplied cDNA or gDNA.

Per the study methods: It was from reference gene primer amplification that nucleated cell counts were estimated. TCRdb's copy holds only in-frame clones and misses some; the assay was immunoSEQ multiplex PCR. The V and J calls and clone size were taken over from that table, and D and trimming were inferred from the DNA. The top ten hold 7.5% to 10% of the sample, which has hundreds of thousands of clones, about 80% seen once. The V end was cut by 5 bases, the J end by 5 bases, with 19 bases between. CDR1 and CDR2 from the germline V gene are LNHDA and SQIVND (reference sequence). There are 15 residues in the CDR3.

The rearrangement uses TRBV19 and TRBJ2-7, with D possibly matching TRBD1 (6 bases). The sequence came from a woman aged 45 to 65 who had recovered from COVID-19. The sample was peripheral blood. The chain's CDR3 is CASSLGPQGTDEQYF. CDR3 coding DNA: TGTGCCAGTAGTCTCGGTCCACAGGGTACAGACGAGCAGTACTTC.